This T cell receptor beta chain is from a study of prognosis after radiotherapy for stage I lung cancer. The V gene's germline CDR1 is DFQATT and CDR2 SNEGSKA (reference sequence). CDR3 length: 18 residues. V was trimmed by 3 bases and J by 5 bases, leaving 26 bases between them. Genomic DNA was the source, and TCR beta CDR3 was amplified from it by two-round multiplex PCR. First-round PCR employed TRBV- and TRBJ-specific primers for each gene. TCRdb re-analysed the multiplex PCR reads in MiXCR, keeping a single row per CDR3 protein. The data contain just over 30,000 distinct CDR3 sequences, 25% to 40% of them seen just once; the ten biggest clones take up around a third.

This clonotype was sampled from a donor aged 50 or older with non-small cell lung cancer. The material sequenced was PBMCs, taken before or after stereotactic body radiation therapy (not recorded which). The chain has TRBV20-1 and TRBJ2-4; tentative D call: TRBD2 (5 bases). This CDR3 reads CSARGYTRLGSVQNIQYF. The CDR3 region has the DNA TGCAGTGCTAGGGGGTACACTAGGTTGGGGTCGGTGCAAAACATTCAGTACTTC.